The 3 T cell receptor beta chains below were found in one sample sequenced in a study of cytomegalovirus exposure and HLA in healthy donors (TCRdb year 2017). The receptor library was made with the immunoSEQ multiplex PCR assay. The multiplex PCR relied on a mix of 60 forward primers for TCR Vbeta segments and 13 reverse primers for TCR Jbeta segments. Not all clones reach the TCRdb copy of this immuneACCESS table, which keeps in-frame sequences only. Checked studies attribute under half of the gap to unresolved V genes and leave the rest unexplained. Across this sample there are some 130,000 clones, with roughly three quarters seen only once. The top ten hold over 2% of the sample. What was sequenced was PBMCs. The receptors stem from a young man in good health and CMV-seronegative.

The chain has TRBV2 and TRBJ1-1; D may be TRBD1 (6 bases). Germline assignment: CDR1 SNHLY and CDR2 FYNNEI. This CDR3 spans 15 amino acids. Trimming left V 7 bases short and J 3 bases short, with 18 bases between. The CDR3 spells CASTPQGTRDTEAFF. In nucleotides, the CDR3 is TGTGCCAGCACGCCCCAGGGGACACGAGACACTGAAGCTTTCTTT.

Concerning this clone: One junction end disagrees with the germline gene, perhaps due to a read error. This chain connects TRBV5-1 to TRBJ2-7; the D gene is possibly TRBD1 (6 bases). This CDR3 is built from 14 residues. CDR1 and CDR2 from the germline V gene are SGHRS and YFSETQ. CDR3 region: CASSLALQGYEQYF. CDR3 nucleotide sequence: TGCGCCAGCAGTTTGGCACTCCAGGGGTACGAGCAGTACTTC. The full variable domain, rest sourced from reference TRBV5-1 and TRBJ2-7, is KAGVTQTPRYLIKTRGQQVTLSCSPISGHRSVSWYQQTPGQGLQFLFEYFSETQRNKGNFPGRFSGRQFSNSRSEMNVSTLELGDSALYLCASSLALQGYEQYFGPGTRLTVT.

The rearrangement links TRBV18 to TRBJ2-7, with D perhaps TRBD1 (5 bases). The germline V and J ends were trimmed by 1 base and 3 bases, with 10 bases remaining between them. Germline lookup yields CDR1 KGHSH and CDR2 LQKENI. The CDR3 spans 14 residues. For the CDR3, the DNA is TGTGCCAGCTCACCACAAGGCGACAGCTACGAGCAGTACTTC. Translation gives CASSPQGDSYEQYF.